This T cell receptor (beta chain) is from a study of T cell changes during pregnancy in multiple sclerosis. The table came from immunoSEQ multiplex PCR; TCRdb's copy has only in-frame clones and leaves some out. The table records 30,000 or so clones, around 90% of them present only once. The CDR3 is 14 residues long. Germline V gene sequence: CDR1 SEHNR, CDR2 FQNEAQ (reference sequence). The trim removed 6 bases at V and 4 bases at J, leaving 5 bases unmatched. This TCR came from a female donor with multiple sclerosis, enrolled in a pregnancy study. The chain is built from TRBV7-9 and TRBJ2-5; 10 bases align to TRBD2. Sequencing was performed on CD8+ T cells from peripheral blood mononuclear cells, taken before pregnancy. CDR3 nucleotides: TGTGCCAGCAGTTCCTCTAGCGGGAGAGAGACCCAGTACTTC. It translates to CASSSSSGRETQYF.